These T cell receptor beta chains were read from a single sample in a study of T cells in Graves' hyperthyroidism and ophthalmopathy. TCRdb ran MiXCR on the multiplex PCR reads and lists one entry per CDR3 protein. The sample holds about 560,000 distinct CDR3 sequences, approximately 44% seen once. The sample taken for sequencing was peripheral blood or thyroid tissue (not recorded which). The origin of the receptors is a woman between 18 and 29 years old with Graves' hyperthyroidism. The CDR3 runs from the conserved cysteine through the conserved F or W. A D gene is named only where the DNA matches it firmly. Clone size is stated in some rows and not others, as once, few, many or a class when expanded.

>TRBV11-2|-|-|14|TRBJ1-4
TGTGCCAGCAGACCCTGGAGGGCAAATGAAAAACTGTTTTTT
CASRPWRANEKLFF
>TRBV13|TRBD2|-|15|TRBJ2-1
TGTGCCAGCAGCCGACTAGCGCACTCCTACAATGAGCAGTTCTTC
CASSRLAHSYNEQFF
>TRBV20-1|TRBD1|few|15|TRBJ2-7
TGCAGTGCTAGCCCAAGCCGGACAGGGGGCTACGAGCAGTACTTC
CSASPSRTGGYEQYF
>TRBV15|-|-|16|TRBJ1-4
TGTGCCACCAGCAGAGATCCGTGGATGGATCAGGAAAAACTGTTTTTT
CATSRDPWMDQEKLFF
>TRBV7-2|-|many|14|TRBJ1-6
TGTGCCAGCAGAATAGGGCAGGGTAATTCACCCCTCCACTTT
CASRIGQGNSPLHF
>TRBV2|TRBD2|-|13|TRBJ2-2
TGTGCCAGCAGACTAGCGGGAGGAGGGGAGCTGTTTTTT
CASRLAGGGELFF
>TRBV7-9|-|many|12|TRBJ1-1
TGTGCCAGCAGCTCGGTCGCCACTGAAGCTTTCTTT
CASSSVATEAFF
>TRBV25-1|-|-|14|TRBJ1-2
TGTGCCAGCAGTAGCAGGGTTTCCAACTATGGCTACACCTTC
CASSSRVSNYGYTF
>TRBV12-3/TRBV12-4|-|few|15|TRBJ2-7
TGTGCCAGCAGTTTAGGGAAGGGCAGGCCCCTCGAGCAGTACTTC
CASSLGKGRPLEQYF
>TRBV5-1|-|few|15|TRBJ2-5
TGCGCCAGCAGCCAAGGACTCGGGGGCCGCGAGACCCAGTACTTC
CASSQGLGGRETQYF
>TRBV20-1|-|-|11|TRBJ1-2
TGCAGTGCTCCCCAGGGCAATGGCTACACCTTC
CSAPQGNGYTF
>TRBV6-1|-|-|13|TRBJ1-5
TGTGCCAGCAGGTGGGGGGCCGGTCAGCCCCAGCATTTT
CASRWGAGQPQHF
>TRBV7-2|-|few|14|TRBJ2-7
TGTGCCAGCAGTTTGGGCAAGGGAGCGAGAGAGCAGTACTTC
CASSLGKGAREQYF
>TRBV14|TRBD1|once|16|TRBJ2-7
TGTGCCAGCAGCCAAGAACCGGGACAGGGCACCTACGAGCAGTACTTC
CASSQEPGQGTYEQYF
>TRBV7-2|-|-|14|TRBJ1-4
TGTGCCAGCAGCTTTTCCCGGGTCGGGGAAAAACTGTTTTTT
CASSFSRVGEKLFF
>TRBV19|-|many|13|TRBJ1-1
TGTGCCAGTACTAACAGGGAGAACACTGAAGCTTTCTTT
CASTNRENTEAFF
>TRBV6-5|-|few|16|TRBJ2-5
TGTGCCAGCAGTTACTCGATGTTACTACGCCAAGAGACCCAGTACTTC
CASSYSMLLRQETQYF
>TRBV9|-|few|15|TRBJ1-4
TGTGCCAGCAGCGTAGTACTAGGGGCAGATGAAAAACTGTTTTTT
CASSVVLGADEKLFF
>TRBV19|-|many|12|TRBJ1-2
TGTGCCAGTACGGCCGGGAACTATGGCTACACCTTC
CASTAGNYGYTF
>TRBV10-2|TRBD2|once|17|TRBJ2-2
TGTGCCAGCACCGGACTAGCGGGACCTCTCTACACCGGGGAGCTGTTTTTT
CASTGLAGPLYTGELFF
>TRBV20-1|TRBD2|-|13|TRBJ2-2
TGCAGTGGACTAGCGGGAGTCACCGGGGAGCTGTTTTTT
CSGLAGVTGELFF
>TRBV2|-|-|14|TRBJ2-2
TGTGCCAGCAGTGACCCCGCGGACACCGGGGAGCTGTTTTTT
CASSDPADTGELFF
>TRBV10-2|TRBD2|many|15|TRBJ2-7
TGCGCCAGCGTGCGACTAGCGGGAAATTTGTGGGAGCAGTACTTC
CASVRLAGNLWEQYF
>TRBV7-3|TRBD1|many|14|TRBJ2-5
TGTGCCAGCAGCGAACAGGGGGCGGGGGAGACCCAGTACTTC
CASSEQGAGETQYF
>TRBV7-2|-|many|14|TRBJ1-3
TGTGCCAGCAGCACACAAGTACCCGGAAACACCATATATTTT
CASSTQVPGNTIYF
>TRBV19|TRBD1|many|15|TRBJ1-1
TGTGCCAGTAGTCCTCGGGACAGGGTACGCACTGAAGCTTTCTTT
CASSPRDRVRTEAFF
>TRBV20-1|-|few|13|TRBJ1-3
TGCAGTGCTAGAGGGGGCTCTGGAAACACCATATATTTT
CSARGGSGNTIYF
>TRBV25-1|-|once|14|TRBJ1-2
TGTGCCAGCAGTCCCGAGACAGGCTTGAATGGCTACACCTTC
CASSPETGLNGYTF
>TRBV7-9|TRBD2|many|14|TRBJ2-7
TGTGCCAGCAGCCAAGGACTAGCGGGAGCCGAGCAGTACTTC
CASSQGLAGAEQYF
>TRBV25-1|TRBD2|many|13|TRBJ2-7
TGTGCCAGCACGCGGGAGGGAACCTACGAGCAGTACTTC
CASTREGTYEQYF
>TRBV2|-|-|19|TRBJ2-6
TGTGCCAGCAGTGAAGCCGGGGGATACTCATCCTCTGGGGCCAACGTCCTGACTTTC
CASSEAGGYSSSGANVLTF
>TRBV2|-|many|13|TRBJ1-1
TGTGCCAGCACAGAACAGGAGACATTTGAAGCTTTCTTT
CASTEQETFEAFF
>TRBV7-9|-|many|14|TRBJ2-5
TGTGCCTTACGCCCGGGACAACTAAAAGAGACCCAGTACTTC
CALRPGQLKETQYF
>TRBV7-9|-|-|14|TRBJ1-2
TGTGCCAGCAGCCTAGCACAGTTTAACTATGGCTACACCTTC
CASSLAQFNYGYTF
>TRBV7-2|-|-|13|TRBJ2-7
TGTGCCAGCAGCTTACTTAAGGACTACGAGCAGTACTTC
CASSLLKDYEQYF
>TRBV5-6|-|-|14|TRBJ1-2
TGTGCCAGCAGCGTTGGGACGACCGGCTCGGGCTACACCTTC
CASSVGTTGSGYTF
>TRBV7-2|-|-|13|TRBJ2-7
TGTGCCGGCAGCTCCCAGCGCTCCTACGAGCAGTACTTC
CAGSSQRSYEQYF
>TRBV19|-|-|14|TRBJ1-1
TGTGCCAGTAGGGGGTTGAATCCGAACACTGAAGCTTTCTTT
CASRGLNPNTEAFF
>TRBV5-1|-|-|14|TRBJ1-1
TGCGCCAGCACCAACCCAGGTACGAACACTGAAGCTTTCTTT
CASTNPGTNTEAFF
>TRBV7-9|-|once|15|TRBJ2-7
TGTGCCAGCAGCCCTACCGCTAGGGTAGGGATGGAGCAGTACTTC
CASSPTARVGMEQYF
>TRBV24-1|-|-|11|TRBJ2-7
TGTGCCACCGGGGCCCCGGGCGAGCAGTACTTC
CATGAPGEQYF
>TRBV14|-|many|13|TRBJ1-1
TGTGCCAGCAGCCAAATGCGCAACACTGAAGCTTTCTTT
CASSQMRNTEAFF
>TRBV7-6|-|few|11|TRBJ2-7
TGTGCCAGCAGCCCCGCCCACGAGCAGTACTTC
CASSPAHEQYF
>TRBV19|TRBD1|few|14|TRBJ1-5
TGTGCCAGTAGTAGGACAGGCCAAGTAGAGTTTGGGCATTTT
CASSRTGQVEFGHF
>TRBV11-2|TRBD2|-|15|TRBJ2-5
TGTGCCAGCAGCAACGGACTAGCTTTAAAAGAGACCCAGTACTTC
CASSNGLALKETQYF
>TRBV20-1|-|-|18|TRBJ2-6
TGCAGTGCTCCCCGTGTAGCAGCCCGGGGACGGGGGGCCAACGTCCTGACTTTC
CSAPRVAARGRGANVLTF
>TRBV19|-|-|18|TRBJ2-2
TGTGCCAGTAGTATTGCTGCCCCGGGACATTGGTCCACCGGGGAGCTGTTTTTT
CASSIAAPGHWSTGELFF
>TRBV29-1|-|once|9|TRBJ2-7
TGCAGTGACGAGGGGGAGCAGTACTTC
CSDEGEQYF
>TRBV19|-|-|15|TRBJ2-7
TGTGCCAGTAGTATAGTGGGGGAAAACTCCTACGAGCAGTACTTC
CASSIVGENSYEQYF
>TRBV24-1|-|few|12|TRBJ1-1
TGTGCCACCAGTGATCCTACAGGCGCAGCTTTCTTT
CATSDPTGAAFF
>TRBV10-3|-|-|14|TRBJ1-2
TGTGCCACCTTGACCCATACAGCTAACTATGGCCACACCTTC
CATLTHTANYGHTF
>TRBV15|-|-|14|TRBJ2-6
TGTGCCACCAGCAGAGTGGAAGGGGCCAACGTCCTGACTTTC
CATSRVEGANVLTF
>TRBV2|-|many|14|TRBJ2-7
TGTGCCAGCAGAGACACCGGGACTCATTACGAGCAGTACTTC
CASRDTGTHYEQYF
>TRBV29-1|-|-|9|TRBJ1-1
TGCAGCGTTGATCACCGGGCTTTCTTT
CSVDHRAFF
>TRBV7-2|TRBD2|-|16|TRBJ2-7
TGTGCCAGCAGTCCAGATAGTGGACTAGCGCGGTACGAGCAGTACTTC
CASSPDSGLARYEQYF
>TRBV7-2|-|-|13|TRBJ2-7
TGTGCCAGCAGCTGGGCTAGCCCTTACGAGCAGTACTTC
CASSWASPYEQYF
>TRBV7-9|TRBD1|once|16|TRBJ1-4
TGTGCCAGCAGCTTGGTGGACAGGGGGCCTAATGAAAAACTGTTTTTT
CASSLVDRGPNEKLFF
>TRBV29-1|-|once|12|TRBJ1-2
TGCAGCGTTGGGGACGGGATCCCTGGCTACACCTTC
CSVGDGIPGYTF
>TRBV20-1|-|few|12|TRBJ2-7
TGCAGTGCCAGACAGAGTTTCTACGAGCAGTACTTC
CSARQSFYEQYF